Sequencing of this T cell receptor (beta chain) was carried out in a study of neurological immune-mediated disorders. This clonotype was seen repeatedly, ten times or more. What it binds is not known. Study results and limitations: The absence of shared CDR3 amino acid sequences among expanded clones across subjects suggests private repertoires in all groups. Multiple sclerosis was found to have the least TCR clonal expansion, below healthy controls, and HTLV-1-associated myelopathy the most.

5'RACE generated cDNA with 10-nucleotide random UMIs. From the 5' RACE reads, TCRdb called clonotypes with MiXCR, one entry per CDR3 protein. Of roughly 88,000 distinct CDR3 sequences detected, around 3.5% appear once; the ten largest clones hold around 3.1%. The CDR3 spans 17 residues. CDR1 is MGHRA, CDR2 YSYEKL, per germline. The V end lost 1 base, the J end lost 4 bases, and 19 bases lay between the germline ends. Material: PBMCs. The chain is built from TRBV4-1 and TRBJ2-5, with D unclear. The TCR originated in a woman between 45 and 60 years old with multiple sclerosis. The CDR3 reads CASSQVGMLKGGETQYF. CDR3 sequence (DNA): TGCGCCAGCAGCCAAGTAGGAATGTTGAAGGGTGGAGAGACCCAGTACTTC.